The 29 T cell receptor beta chains presented below share a single source sample, sequenced in a study of blood T cell repertoires in COVID-19. Sequencing used immunoSEQ multiplex PCR; TCRdb keeps in-frame clones, though not all of them. The sample includes under 150,000 clones, 84% of them seen just once. The source material was PBMCs or T cells enriched from blood (not recorded which). These receptors all come from a man aged 35-49 years with acute COVID-19.

The V and J genes are TRBV9 and TRBJ2-5, with D unclear. Germline CDR1 and CDR2: SGDLS and YYNGEE. Deletions cut 0 bases from V and 4 bases from J, with 13 bases between. The length of the CDR3 is 15 residues. CDR3 DNA sequence: TGTGCCAGCAGCGTAGGTCCCGTCTTTCCAGAGACCCAGTACTTC. As protein: CASSVGPVFPETQYF.

The V gene is TRBV24-1, the J gene TRBJ2-1; TRBD2 might be the D (6 bases). The germline CDR1 and CDR2 sequences are KGHDR and SFDVKD. The V end lost 7 bases, the J end lost 0 bases, and 15 bases lay between the germline ends. This CDR3 comprises 16 residues. CDR3 sequence reads: CATSLGAGYSYNEQFF. DNA for the CDR3: TGTGCCACCAGCCTCGGGGCGGGATACTCCTACAATGAGCAGTTCTTC.

The rearrangement joins TRBV4-3 to TRBJ2-2; 7 positions match TRBD1. The germline CDR1 and CDR2 sequences are LGHNA and YSLEER. The length of the CDR3 is 16 residues. J gave up 6 bases and V 2 bases, and 9 bases lay outside the gene matches. CDR3 DNA sequence: TGCGCCAGCAGCCAAAATCCTGAGGGGGCCTCCGGGGAGCTGTTTTTT. The encoded protein is CASSQNPEGASGELFF.

The chain joins TRBV6-5 to TRBJ1-4, with TRBD1 matching over 9 bases. The V gene end was trimmed by 7 bases and the J gene end by 10 bases; junction bases not matched to a gene: 7. CDR3 length equals 13 residues. Germline V gives CDR1 MNHEY, CDR2 SVGAGI. CDR3 DNA: TGTGCCAGCAAACAGGGACAGGGAGGAAAACTGTTTTTT. It codes for CASKQGQGGKLFF.

The chain recombines TRBV28 with TRBJ1-2; 10 bases fit TRBD1. CDR1 is MDHEN, CDR2 SYDVKM, per germline. Losses at the gene ends were 6 bases for V and 8 bases for J; bases not matched to a gene: 9. The CDR3 is 14 residues long. The CDR3 sequence: CASRTGGANRGYTF. DNA of the CDR3: TGTGCCAGCAGGACAGGGGGCGCAAACCGGGGCTACACCTTC.

The chain links TRBV13 to TRBJ2-1; D might be TRBD2 (6 bases). The germline gives CDR1 PRHDT, CDR2 FYEKMQ (reference sequence). This CDR3 region has 12 residues. Trimming cost V 6 bases and J 10 bases, with 13 bases left between them. CDR3 nucleotides: TGTGCCAGCAGTCCTGTTGGGAGGGAGCAGTTCTTC. Its translation is CASSPVGREQFF.

The rearrangement uses TRBV30 and TRBJ1-2, with 7 bases aligning to TRBD1. This CDR3 is 14 amino acids long. Germline assignment: CDR1 GTSNPN and CDR2 SVGIG (reference sequence). The V segment lost 5 bases and the J segment 3 bases; nucleotides outside the gene matches: 9. CDR3 sequence (DNA): TGTGCCTGGGCCGACAGGGCCGTGGACTATGGCTACACCTTC. Translated: CAWADRAVDYGYTF. The whole variable domain, filled in from reference TRBV30 and TRBJ1-2, reads SQTIHQWPATLVQPVGSPLSLECTVEGTSNPNLYWYRQAAGRGLQLLFYSVGIGQISSEVPQNLSASRPQDRQFILSSKKLLLSDSGFYLCAWADRAVDYGYTFGSGTRLTVV.

The rearrangement links TRBV10-1 to TRBJ2-3; 8 bases are shared with TRBD1. The CDR3 contains 14 residues. Losses at the gene ends were 3 bases for V and 6 bases for J; bases not matched to a gene: 5. Germline CDR1 is WNHNN and CDR2 is SYGVQD (reference sequence). The CDR3 reads CASSDPGGGDTQYF. CDR3 coding DNA: TGCGCCAGCAGTGACCCAGGGGGCGGCGATACGCAGTATTTT.

The rearrangement joins TRBV27 to TRBJ1-4; no reliable D call. Germline CDR1 and CDR2: MNHEY and SMNVEV (reference sequence). V lost 4 bases and J 5 bases, leaving 11 bases between the germline ends. The CDR3 sequence is 14 residues long. This chain's CDR3 is CASSWIGGNEKLFF. The CDR3 coding sequence is TGTGCCAGCAGTTGGATCGGAGGAAATGAAAAACTGTTTTTT.

The V and J genes are TRBV4-3 and TRBJ1-2; no firm D call. From germline, CDR1 is LGHNA and CDR2 YSLEER. The CDR3 covers 15 residues. Trimming took off 0 bases at V and 4 bases at J, with 12 bases between the two ends. The CDR3 region is CASSQDAGLGYGYTF. DNA for the CDR3: TGCGCCAGCAGCCAAGATGCCGGGTTGGGCTATGGCTACACCTTC.

The chain recombines TRBV5-1 with TRBJ2-1; possibly TRBD1 for D (6 bases). The V end was cut by 4 bases, the J end by 9 bases, with 17 bases between. The germline CDR1 and CDR2 sequences are SGHRS and YFSETQ. The CDR3 extends over 14 amino acids. The CDR3 region has the DNA TGCGCCAGCAGCGTAGGAACACAGGGAGTTGAGCAGTTCTTC. Amino acid sequence: CASSVGTQGVEQFF.

The chain is built from TRBV6-5 and TRBJ1-1; weak D call: TRBD1 (6 bases). The CDR3 loop spans 13 amino acids. The V and J ends lost 7 bases and 1 base respectively, with 10 bases between them. From germline, CDR1 is MNHEY and CDR2 SVGAGI. Here the CDR3 reads CASIRTANTEAFF. DNA of the CDR3: TGTGCCAGCATCAGGACAGCGAACACTGAAGCTTTCTTT.

The chain combines TRBV4-3 with TRBJ2-1; 10 bases align to TRBD2. The CDR3 runs to 17 residues. The germline gives CDR1 LGHNA, CDR2 YSLEER. Germline trimming cut 1 base from V and 6 bases from J; bases unmatched to any gene: 9. CDR3 loop: CASSQGVSGGAGNEQFF. The CDR3 region has the DNA TGCGCCAGCAGCCAAGGGGTAAGCGGGGGGGCCGGCAATGAGCAGTTCTTC.

The chain has TRBV5-4 and TRBJ2-2; 10 bases are a match to TRBD2. Germline V CDR1 and CDR2: SGHNT, YYREEE (reference sequence). The CDR3 covers 18 residues. V was pared by 6 bases and J by 0 bases, with 11 bases of the junction left unmatched. The DNA for the CDR3 is TGTGCCAGCAATACCCCCGGTAGCGGGGGGACGAACACCGGGGAGCTGTTTTTT. Its protein product is CASNTPGSGGTNTGELFF.

The rearrangement links TRBV27 to TRBJ2-1; 8 bases agree with TRBD2. The germline gives CDR1 MNHEY, CDR2 SMNVEV (reference sequence). This CDR3 has 15 amino acids. Germline trimming cut 0 bases from V and 5 bases from J; bases unmatched to any gene: 3. Here the CDR3 DNA reads TGTGCCAGCAGTTTATCTAGCGGGGATGACAATGAGCAGTTCTTC. This encodes CASSLSSGDDNEQFF.

This clone was seen once. The V gene is TRBV30, the J gene TRBJ1-2; no definite D call. The CDR3 runs to 12 residues. The germline CDR1 and CDR2 sequences are GTSNPN and SVGIG (reference sequence). Deletions cut 2 bases from V and 4 bases from J, with 8 bases between. The CDR3 loop reads CAWSKTVYGYTF. CDR3 in DNA: TGTGCCTGGAGTAAAACAGTCTATGGCTACACCTTC. The complete variable domain, with remaining parts taken from reference TRBV30 and TRBJ1-2, reads SQTIHQWPATLVQPVGSPLSLECTVEGTSNPNLYWYRQAAGRGLQLLFYSVGIGQISSEVPQNLSASRPQDRQFILSSKKLLLSDSGFYLCAWSKTVYGYTFGSGTRLTVV.

As regards this clone: This sample also contains other DNA sequences that code for the same CDR3. The chain employs TRBV30 and TRBJ1-2; D is perhaps TRBD1 (6 bases). Trimming cost V 2 bases and J 2 bases, with 9 bases left between them. The CDR3 is 13 residues long. In germline, CDR1 is GTSNPN, CDR2 SVGIG (reference sequence). Here the CDR3 reads CAWSLQGNYGYTF. CDR3 in DNA: TGTGCCTGGAGTCTGCAGGGGAACTATGGCTACACCTTC. The full variable domain, completed using reference TRBV30 and TRBJ1-2, is SQTIHQWPATLVQPVGSPLSLECTVEGTSNPNLYWYRQAAGRGLQLLFYSVGIGQISSEVPQNLSASRPQDRQFILSSKKLLLSDSGFYLCAWSLQGNYGYTFGSGTRLTVV.

The CDR3 DNA is TGCGCCAGCAGTGTAGGGGCGGGAGGTGAGCAGTTCTTC. This sequence encodes CASSVGAGGEQFF. This chain uses TRBV10-1 with TRBJ2-1; TRBD2 agrees at 8 bases. CDR1 and CDR2 (germline): WNHNN, SYGVQD (reference sequence). The V segment lost 4 bases and the J segment 9 bases; nucleotides outside the gene matches: 5. The CDR3 length is 13 residues.

J is TRBJ2-7 and V is TRBV19; D is unresolved. The germline CDR1 and CDR2 sequences are LNHDA and SQIVND (reference sequence). The V end was cut by 3 bases, the J end by 4 bases, with 7 bases between. This CDR3 has 12 residues. The DNA for the CDR3 is TGTGCCAGTAGTATGACGGGTTACGAGCAGTACTTC. Amino acid sequence: CASSMTGYEQYF.

V usage is TRBV5-1 and J usage is TRBJ2-7; TRBD2 aligns across 8 bases. The CDR3 runs 14 residues. CDR1 and CDR2 from the germline V gene are SGHRS and YFSETQ. Trimming at V came to 0 bases and at J to 2 bases, leaving 1 base not matched to a gene. The CDR3 loop is CASSLDGGAYEQYF. In nucleotides, the CDR3 is TGCGCCAGCAGCTTGGACGGGGGGGCCTACGAGCAGTACTTC.

The CDR3 reads CASSQGLTGNTEAFF. Written as DNA, the CDR3 is TGCGCCAGCAGCCAAGGTCTTACAGGGAACACTGAAGCTTTCTTT. The J gene is TRBJ1-1, the V gene TRBV4-3; TRBD1 is a possible D gene (5 bases). CDR1 LGHNA and CDR2 YSLEER come from the germline V gene. This CDR3 region has 15 residues. The germline V and J ends were trimmed by 1 base and 1 base, with 10 bases remaining between them.

The chain has TRBV5-1 and TRBJ2-7; D possibly corresponds to TRBD1 (6 bases). The germline V gene has CDR1 SGHRS and CDR2 YFSETQ. V was shortened by 1 base and J by 2 bases, with 13 bases between the two germline ends. This CDR3 has 15 amino acids. The CDR3: CASSLSGVFAYEQYF. CDR3 DNA: TGCGCCAGCAGCTTGTCAGGGGTCTTCGCCTACGAGCAGTACTTC.

This chain uses TRBV20-1 with TRBJ2-3, with 7 bases aligning to TRBD2. This CDR3 is built from 14 residues. J lost 2 bases, V lost 3 bases, and 5 bases had no gene match. Germline lookup yields CDR1 DFQATT and CDR2 SNEGSKA (reference sequence). The CDR3: CSASDGGFTDTQYF. The DNA for the CDR3 is TGCAGTGCTAGTGACGGGGGGTTCACAGATACGCAGTATTTT.

This rearrangement joins TRBV3-1 (or the pseudogene TRBV3-2) to TRBJ2-1; D may be TRBD1 (6 bases). The CDR3 has 17 amino acids. V was clipped by 0 bases and J by 4 bases, with 16 bases between them. The germline CDR1 and CDR2 sequences are LGHDT and YNNKEL (reference sequence). CDR3 region: CASSQDQGTDLYNEQFF. The CDR3 DNA reads TGTGCCAGCAGCCAAGATCAGGGGACGGACCTTTACAATGAGCAGTTCTTC.

The rearrangement joins TRBV30 to TRBJ2-7; no definite D call. V lost 0 bases and J 8 bases, leaving 8 bases between the germline ends. CDR3 length equals 11 residues. The germline V gene has CDR1 GTSNPN and CDR2 SVGIG (reference sequence). CDR3 coding DNA: TGTGCCTGGAGTGTACTGCGGCAGCAGTACTTC. Translating gives CAWSVLRQQYF.

The J gene is TRBJ2-7, the V gene TRBV7-2, with 9 bases fitting TRBD1. Per the germline V gene, CDR1 is SGHTA and CDR2 is FQGNSA. After removal of 8 bases from V and 3 bases from J, the junction contained 14 bases not matched to a gene. The CDR3 is 16 residues long. The CDR3 sequence is CASGPTGTGTVYEQYF. Written as DNA, the CDR3 is TGTGCCAGCGGACCCACCGGGACAGGGACCGTCTACGAGCAGTACTTC.

CDR3 bases: TGTGCCAGCAGAGGACAGGGGATCACTGAAGCTTTCTTT. It is translated as CASRGQGITEAFF. The rearrangement joins TRBV2 to TRBJ1-1, with 9 positions matching TRBD1. Trimming cost V 6 bases and J 4 bases; bases outside gene matches: 3. CDR3 length equals 13 residues. Germline V CDR1 and CDR2: SNHLY, FYNNEI.

The rearrangement joins TRBV11-2 to TRBJ2-5; 7 bases match TRBD2. Germline V CDR1 and CDR2: SGHAT, FQNNGV. Losses at the gene ends were 5 bases for V and 4 bases for J; bases not matched to a gene: 7. The CDR3 extends over 14 amino acids. For the CDR3, the DNA is TGTGCCAGCAGCCCGAACACGGGGGGAGAGACCCAGTACTTC. This codes for CASSPNTGGETQYF.

The rearrangement links TRBV4-1 to TRBJ2-5, with TRBD2 identical over 10 bases. This CDR3 comprises 15 residues. Germline V CDR1 and CDR2: MGHRA, YSYEKL. After removal of 1 base from V and 6 bases from J, the junction contained 5 bases not matched to a gene. This CDR3 reads CASSQGAGGPKTQYF. The CDR3 nucleotides are TGCGCCAGCAGCCAAGGAGCGGGGGGGCCAAAGACCCAGTACTTC.